Listed below are T cell receptor beta chains from one sample, sequenced in a study of cytomegalovirus exposure and HLA in healthy donors. Sequenced by immunoSEQ multiplex PCR; TCRdb stores in-frame clones only, minus some. The sample consists of 200,000 or so clones, approximately 85% of them appearing once. Sequenced input: PBMCs. All receptors come from a woman between 50 and 59 years old in good health and CMV-seropositive. Both conserved end residues are part of each CDR3. Fields, in order: CDR3 length, V gene, clone size, D gene, J gene, CDR3 protein, CDR3 DNA. The D gene is left open where the match is weak. Clone size appears in some rows only: once, few, many, or a class for an expanded clone.

13	TRBV5-4	NA	NA	TRBJ2-3	CASMAPHRDTQYF	TGTGCCAGCATGGCACCCCATCGAGATACGCAGTATTTT
16	TRBV7-9	NA	NA	TRBJ2-1	CASSLFSGRFNNEQFF	TGTGCCAGCAGCTTATTCTCGGGGAGATTTAACAATGAGCAGTTCTTC
12	TRBV28	once	NA	TRBJ1-2	CASSFRGGGYTF	TGTGCCAGCAGCTTTCGGGGGGGAGGCTACACCTTC
16	TRBV11-3	once	TRBD2	TRBJ2-1	CASSLAGTSGYLEQFF	TGTGCCAGCAGCTTGGCCGGGACTAGCGGCTATCTGGAGCAGTTCTTC
14	TRBV28	NA	TRBD1	TRBJ2-2	CASGVGGKSGELFF	TGTGCCAGCGGCGTAGGGGGCAAAAGCGGGGAGCTGTTTTTT
16	TRBV27	NA	TRBD1	TRBJ1-5	CASSLSFGTGVQPQHF	TGTGCCAGCAGTTTATCTTTCGGGACAGGGGTTCAGCCCCAGCATTTT
15	TRBV18	NA	NA	TRBJ1-1	CASSPPAGLGTEAFF	TGTGCCAGCTCACCTCCGGCAGGGTTGGGCACTGAAGCTTTCTTT
14	TRBV6-1	NA	NA	TRBJ1-4	CASSDGGLGEKLFF	TGTGCCAGCAGTGACGGGGGGCTTGGTGAAAAACTGTTTTTT
14	TRBV15	NA	TRBD2	TRBJ2-1	CASAQRGVYNEQFF	TGTGCCTCAGCCCAGCGGGGGGTTTACAATGAGCAGTTCTTC
15	TRBV6-6	NA	TRBD2	TRBJ2-3	CASSTSGTTTDTQYF	TGTGCCAGCAGCACGAGCGGGACTACCACAGATACGCAGTATTTT
18	TRBV25-1	NA	TRBD1	TRBJ1-6	CASSGPNADRGYNSPLHF	TGTGCCAGCAGTGGACCTAATGCGGACAGGGGATATAATTCACCCCTCCACTTT
11	TRBV2	NA	NA	TRBJ1-6	CASSERLPLHF	TGTGCCAGCAGTGAGAGATTACCCCTCCACTTT
16	TRBV28	NA	TRBD2	TRBJ2-7	CASSSGSGGAIYEQYF	TGTGCCAGCAGCTCTGGAAGCGGGGGGGCAATCTACGAGCAGTACTTC
15	TRBV7-9	NA	TRBD1	TRBJ1-2	CASSSMAGGLDGYTF	TGTGCCAGCAGCTCAATGGCAGGGGGTCTCGATGGCTACACCTTC
14	TRBV5-6	NA	NA	TRBJ2-5	CASSLQEYQETQYF	TGTGCCAGCAGCTTGCAGGAATACCAAGAGACCCAGTACTTC
15	TRBV10-3	few	NA	TRBJ1-3	CAISEFVSSGNTIYF	TGTGCCATCAGTGAGTTTGTGTCATCTGGAAACACCATATATTTT
16	TRBV5-1	NA	TRBD2	TRBJ2-7	CASSYGLAGATYEQYF	TGCGCCAGCAGCTACGGACTAGCGGGGGCAACCTACGAGCAGTACTTC
18	TRBV7-8	NA	NA	TRBJ2-2	CASSSNLPQGRYTGELFF	TGTGCCAGCAGCTCCAACCTACCTCAGGGCCGTTACACCGGGGAGCTGTTTTTT
16	TRBV11-3	NA	NA	TRBJ2-2	CASSLGGGANTGELFF	TGTGCCAGCAGCTTAGGTGGCGGCGCGAACACCGGGGAGCTGTTTTTT
14	TRBV19	once	NA	TRBJ1-5	CASSLIGGNQPQHF	TGTGCCAGTAGTCTCATTGGAGGGAATCAGCCCCAGCATTTT
13	TRBV28	NA	TRBD1	TRBJ2-1	CASSSGTGNEQFF	TGTGCCAGCAGTTCCGGGACAGGGAATGAGCAGTTCTTC
15	TRBV29-1	once	NA	TRBJ1-5	CSVAGWGESNQPQHF	TGCAGCGTTGCAGGTTGGGGGGAGAGCAATCAGCCCCAGCATTTT
20	TRBV13	NA	TRBD1	TRBJ2-3	CASSLIRPGTGFVGTDTQYF	TGTGCCAGCAGCTTAATTCGTCCCGGGACAGGGTTTGTTGGCACAGATACGCAGTATTTT
14	TRBV7-9	NA	TRBD1	TRBJ1-5	CASSLAGGGKPQHF	TGTGCCAGCAGCTTAGCAGGGGGCGGAAAGCCCCAGCATTTT
12	TRBV6-5	NA	NA	TRBJ2-7	CASSEGGYEQYF	TGTGCCAGCAGTGAAGGGGGCTACGAGCAGTACTTC
18	TRBV28	few	NA	TRBJ2-1	CASSLPGLTAGVHNEQFF	TGTGCCAGCAGTTTACCGGGCCTCACAGCAGGGGTCCACAATGAGCAGTTCTTC
13	TRBV11-2	NA	TRBD1	TRBJ1-1	CASSQDRGSEAFF	TGTGCCAGCAGCCAGGACAGGGGAAGTGAAGCTTTCTTT
15	TRBV7-2	NA	NA	TRBJ1-5	CASSPGRGYDQPQHF	TGTGCCAGCAGCCCCGGGAGGGGGTATGATCAGCCCCAGCATTTT
11	TRBV6-5	NA	NA	TRBJ2-7	CASTGSREQYF	TGTGCCAGCACCGGGTCGAGGGAGCAGTACTTC
15	TRBV6-7	NA	TRBD1	TRBJ2-5	CASRTGTGVLETQYF	TGTGCCAGCAGAACCGGGACAGGGGTTCTAGAGACCCAGTACTTC
15	TRBV27	NA	TRBD2	TRBJ2-3	CASSPRAGATDTQYF	TGTGCCAGCAGTCCTAGGGCGGGAGCGACAGATACGCAGTATTTT
16	TRBV4-3	NA	NA	TRBJ1-4	CASSQEGGATNEKLFF	TGCGCCAGCAGCCAAGAAGGCGGAGCAACTAATGAAAAACTGTTTTTT
17	TRBV4-3	once	NA	TRBJ1-3	CASSQEKLTYSGNTIYF	TGCGCCAGCAGCCAAGAAAAGTTAACATACTCTGGAAACACCATATATTTT
16	TRBV28	once	TRBD1	TRBJ1-4	CASSSTGTGSNEKLFF	TGTGCCAGCAGTTCAACCGGGACAGGGTCTAATGAAAAACTGTTTTTT
14	TRBV4-3	NA	TRBD2	TRBJ2-7	CASSQDGGAYEQYF	TGCGCCAGCAGCCAAGATGGGGGGGCCTACGAGCAGTACTTC
15	TRBV11-2	few	TRBD2	TRBJ2-2	CATSGASGKGGELFF	TGTGCCACCTCGGGAGCTAGCGGGAAGGGCGGGGAGCTGTTTTTT
14	TRBV7-8	NA	NA	TRBJ2-2	CASSFRLEAGELFF	TGTGCCAGCAGCTTTAGGCTAGAGGCCGGGGAGCTGTTTTTT
13	TRBV7-9	NA	NA	TRBJ2-2	CASSITSTGELFF	TGTGCCAGCAGCATCACTTCTACCGGGGAGCTGTTTTTT
14	TRBV7-2	NA	NA	TRBJ1-1	CASSLALRTAEAFF	TGTGCCAGCAGCTTAGCTCTCCGGACAGCTGAAGCTTTCTTT
14	TRBV2	NA	NA	TRBJ2-3	CASSHGDNTDTQYF	TGTGCCAGCAGTCATGGGGACAACACAGATACGCAGTATTTT
12	TRBV6-1	NA	NA	TRBJ2-3	CVVSPSTDTQYF	TGTGTTGTTAGTCCGAGCACAGATACGCAGTATTTT